The 30 T cell receptor beta chains below all came from one sample that was sequenced in a study of naive and memory T cell subsets. Both TRBC1 and TRBC2 were covered by a beta constant-region primer of two equimolar oligonucleotides. Four rounds of PCR amplified the ligated cDNA using nested alpha and beta constant-region primers plus SP2. Using its own MiXCR run on the UMI-ligation and nested PCR reads, TCRdb lists one record per CDR3 protein. The repertoire consists of 80,000 to 95,000 distinct CDR3 sequences, with over 9% occurring once and the leading ten covering less than 1.5%. Sequencing was done on a sample of naive CD8+ T cells from blood. Source of these receptors: a human donor in good health.

The chain joins TRBV4-2 to TRBJ2-7; D is perhaps TRBD1 or TRBD2 (7 bases each). Trimming removed 3 bases at V and 7 bases at J, with 16 bases between. The CDR3 totals 14 residues. From germline, CDR1 is LGHNA and CDR2 YNFKEQ. The CDR3 protein is CASSHGRGGREQYF. For the CDR3, the DNA is TGTGCCAGCAGCCATGGCAGGGGGGGTCGGGAGCAGTACTTC.

V is TRBV4-3 and J is TRBJ2-5; D remains unclear. The CDR3 has 13 residues. The germline CDR1 and CDR2 sequences are LGHNA and YSLEER. The V end was cut by 1 base, the J end by 3 bases, with 6 bases between. CDR3 residues: CASSQGPEETQYF. The DNA for the CDR3 is TGCGCCAGCAGCCAAGGGCCAGAAGAGACCCAGTACTTC.

This clonotype occurred many times. This chain uses TRBV20-1 with TRBJ2-1; 13 bases agree with TRBD2. Looked up from germline, CDR1 is DFQATT and CDR2 is SNEGSKA (reference sequence). Germline trimming cut 2 bases from V and 0 bases from J; bases unmatched to any gene: 10. The CDR3 loop spans 19 amino acids. The CDR3 nucleotides read TGCAGTGCTAGACAGACTAGCGGGAGGACCTTGAGCTCCTACAATGAGCAGTTCTTC. As protein: CSARQTSGRTLSSYNEQFF.

This clonotype was found a few times. The chain links TRBV3-1 to TRBJ2-5; D unresolved. CDR3 size: 11 residues. Between the trimmed V and J ends, which lost 7 bases and 5 bases, there was a span of 8 bases. The germline gives CDR1 LGHDT, CDR2 YNNKEL (reference sequence). The CDR3 region is CASKTRETQYF. Written as DNA, the CDR3 is TGTGCCAGCAAGACCCGGGAGACCCAGTACTTC.

The chain couples TRBV5-5 to TRBJ1-1; D not resolved. The CDR3 runs to 15 residues. The V gene's germline CDR1 is SGHKS and CDR2 YYEKEE (reference sequence). The germline V and J ends were trimmed by 1 base and 1 base, with 11 bases remaining between them. The CDR3 reads CASSLWESWNTEAFF. The CDR3 DNA follows: TGTGCCAGCAGCTTGTGGGAATCGTGGAACACTGAAGCTTTCTTT.

The chain links TRBV28 to TRBJ2-7; 7 nucleotides match TRBD1. The V gene's germline CDR1 is MDHEN and CDR2 SYDVKM. CDR3 length: 15 residues. The ends lost 5 bases at V and 4 bases at J; junction bases unmatched: 11. This CDR3 reads CASSPTGTADYEQYF. The CDR3 nucleotides read TGTGCCAGCAGTCCAACCGGGACAGCGGATTACGAGCAGTACTTC.

This clonotype has a handful of counts. The gene calls are TRBV6-5 and TRBJ2-2; 10 bases map to TRBD1. After removal of 2 bases from V and 3 bases from J, the junction contained 9 bases not matched to a gene. The germline V gene encodes CDR1 MNHEY and CDR2 SVGAGI. The CDR3 has 18 amino acids. The CDR3 loop is CASSYLSSGTGDTGELFF. The CDR3 DNA sequence: TGTGCCAGCAGTTACCTATCTTCCGGGACAGGGGACACCGGGGAGCTGTTTTTT.

The chain employs TRBV7-8 and TRBJ2-1, with a tentative D call TRBD2 (5 bases). The CDR3 sequence is 16 residues long. V was pared by 5 bases and J by 0 bases, with 14 bases between. CDR1 is SGHVS, CDR2 FQNEAQ, per germline. The CDR3 DNA follows: TGTGCCAGCAGCGGACTGGATCTTAGCTCCTACAATGAGCAGTTCTTC. Translation: CASSGLDLSSYNEQFF.

This clonotype was observed a few times. The V and J genes are TRBV4-1 and TRBJ2-7, with a tentative D call TRBD2 (6 bases). CDR3 length: 16 residues. The germline CDR1 and CDR2 sequences are MGHRA and YSYEKL. Between the trimmed V and J ends, which lost 0 bases and 0 bases, there was a span of 12 bases. The CDR3 DNA follows: TGCGCCAGCAGCCAAGAGCCCGGGAGTACCTCCTACGAGCAGTACTTC. The encoded protein is CASSQEPGSTSYEQYF.

Ten or more counts support this clonotype. The chain combines TRBV6-5 with TRBJ2-1; D remains unclear. V lost 7 bases to trimming and J lost 10 bases, with 11 bases between them. The CDR3 is made up of 11 amino acids. Germline CDR1 and CDR2: MNHEY and SVGAGI. CDR3 in amino acids: CASKSGVEQFF. CDR3 DNA sequence: TGTGCCAGCAAGTCCGGAGTCGAGCAGTTCTTC.

This chain joins TRBV12-3 or TRBV12-4 and TRBJ1-5; D call uncertain. Between the trimmed V and J ends, which lost 7 bases and 1 base, there was a span of 5 bases. This CDR3 comprises 12 residues. This chain's CDR3 is CASTQSNQPQHF. The DNA of the CDR3 is TGTGCCAGCACTCAGAGCAATCAGCCCCAGCATTTT.

In this sample, this clonotype turned up a few times. The chain employs TRBV4-3 and TRBJ2-7; TRBD1 agrees at 9 bases. The CDR3 is made up of 17 amino acids. V trimming: 0 bases; J trimming: 3 bases; junction bases outside the gene matches: 9. The germline V gene encodes CDR1 LGHNA and CDR2 YSLEER. CDR3 nucleotides: TGCGCCAGCAGCCAAGAGCCCAACGGACAGGGGTACTACGAGCAGTACTTC. Its translation is CASSQEPNGQGYYEQYF.

This clonotype has just a few counts. J is TRBJ2-7 and V is TRBV11-3; 10 bases fit TRBD2. The CDR3 extends over 15 amino acids. J was trimmed by 4 bases and V by 5 bases; bases with no gene match: 8. From germline, CDR1 is SGHNT and CDR2 YENEEA. The DNA for the CDR3 is TGTGCCAGCAGCCTCGGGACTAGCGATCGTTACGAGCAGTACTTC. Amino acids: CASSLGTSDRYEQYF.

This clonotype was seen more than once but under ten times. J is TRBJ1-2 and V is TRBV29-1; TRBD1 is a possible D gene (6 bases). CDR3 length: 14 residues. The germline V and J ends were trimmed by 5 bases and 6 bases, with 19 bases remaining between them. Germline CDR1 reads SQVTM; CDR2 reads ANQGSEA. CDR3 residues: CSVPTGRGRDGYTF. DNA of the CDR3: TGCAGCGTTCCTACAGGGAGGGGTCGAGATGGCTACACCTTC.

This chain joins TRBV20-1 and TRBJ2-7, with D possibly TRBD1 on 5 matching bases. V was pared by 6 bases and J by 6 bases, with 18 bases between. Germline loops: CDR1 DFQATT, CDR2 SNEGSKA (reference sequence). The CDR3 spans 13 residues. As DNA, the CDR3 is TGCAGTGCCCTAGGGGCCGCCAGGGTCGAGCAGTACTTC. This sequence encodes CSALGAARVEQYF.

The rearrangement links TRBV6-6 to TRBJ1-5, with 9 positions matching TRBD1. The CDR3 covers 15 residues. V trimming: 2 bases; J trimming: 5 bases; junction bases outside the gene matches: 4. Germline CDR1 reads MNHNY; CDR2 reads SVGAGI (reference sequence). Written as DNA, the CDR3 is TGTGCCAGCAGTTACGGGGACAGGGAAGATCAGCCCCAGCATTTT. Its protein product is CASSYGDREDQPQHF.

This clonotype was observed many times. This chain links TRBV3-1 with TRBJ2-3; TRBD2 aligns across 9 bases. CDR3 length: 15 residues. The V gene end was trimmed by 8 bases and the J gene end by 3 bases; junction bases not matched to a gene: 9. Germline V gene sequence: CDR1 LGHDT, CDR2 YNNKEL (reference sequence). For the CDR3, the DNA is TGTGCCAGCGTCAGTAGCGGGAGTCTAACAGATACGCAGTATTTT. Protein product: CASVSSGSLTDTQYF.

This clonotype has only a few counts. The genes are TRBV7-9 and TRBJ2-1; 10 bases agree with TRBD2. The CDR3 is 16 amino acids. The germline CDR1 and CDR2 sequences are SEHNR and FQNEAQ (reference sequence). V trimming: 4 bases; J trimming: 7 bases; junction bases outside the gene matches: 10. For the CDR3, the DNA is TGTGCCAGCAGCTCACCTCGAGCGGGAGGGCCAAATGAGCAGTTCTTC. The encoded protein is CASSSPRAGGPNEQFF.

Here the CDR3 DNA reads TGTGCCAGCACCTTAGACCAACTCTCCTACAATGAGCAGTTCTTC. Protein: CASTLDQLSYNEQFF. The J gene is TRBJ2-1, the V gene TRBV6-2 or TRBV6-3; D is undetermined. This CDR3 has 15 amino acids. The germline gives CDR1 MNHEY, CDR2 SVGEGT. The V end was cut by 7 bases, the J end by 0 bases, with 13 bases between.

This clonotype came up a few times. The chain carries TRBV5-1 and TRBJ2-7; TRBD1 aligns across 9 bases. The CDR3 is 14 residues long. V lost 0 bases, J lost 8 bases, and 6 bases stayed unmatched. Germline values: CDR1 SGHRS, CDR2 YFSETQ. The CDR3 nucleotides read TGCGCCAGCAGCTTGGGGACAGGGGCGCCGCAGCAGTACTTC. Its protein is CASSLGTGAPQQYF.

This clonotype has ten or more counts. The V gene is TRBV29-1, the J gene TRBJ1-2; TRBD1 aligns across 8 bases. V lost 5 bases to trimming and J lost 6 bases; unmatched junction nucleotides: 5. This CDR3 has 12 amino acids. CDR1 and CDR2 (germline): SQVTM, ANQGSEA. CDR3 region: CSVPGQVDGYTF. The CDR3 nucleotides read TGCAGCGTTCCGGGACAGGTTGATGGCTACACCTTC. Using reference TRBV29-1 and TRBJ1-2 for the parts outside the CDR3, the full variable domain is SAVISQKPSRDICQRGTSLTIQCQVDSQVTMMFWYRQQPGQSLTLIATANQGSEATYESGFVIDKFPISRPNLTFSTLTVSNMSPEDSSIYLCSVPGQVDGYTFGSGTRLTVV.

The chain couples TRBV29-1 to TRBJ2-1; 15 positions agree with TRBD2. CDR3 length: 16 residues. The J segment lost 2 bases and the V segment lost 5 bases, leaving 4 bases of the junction unmatched. Germline lookup yields CDR1 SQVTM and CDR2 ANQGSEA. CDR3 sequence reads: CSVPGTSGRTYNEQFF. CDR3 DNA: TGCAGCGTTCCGGGGACTAGCGGGAGGACCTACAATGAGCAGTTCTTC.

This clonotype was detected ten times or more. Relative to the germline gene, one junction end is altered; a read error may explain this. The chain employs TRBV15 and TRBJ2-2; D could derive from TRBD1 or TRBD2 (5 bases each). The CDR3 extends over 17 amino acids. Looked up from germline, CDR1 is LNHNV and CDR2 is YYDKDF (reference sequence). CDR3 loop: CATSRGSGTGSTKSQVF. The DNA of the CDR3 is TGTGCCACCAGCAGAGGGTCCGGGACCGGCTCCACGAAGTCTCAGGTTTTT.

This clonotype was found a few times. The CDR3 coding sequence is TGTGCCAGCAGCTTTTCGACTCCTGCCGGTGAGCAGTTCTTC. It is translated as CASSFSTPAGEQFF. The chain links TRBV13 to TRBJ2-1; D gene ambiguous. The V end was cut by 3 bases, the J end by 9 bases, with 15 bases between. Germline-derived CDR1 and CDR2 are PRHDT and FYEKMQ (reference sequence). The CDR3 is 14 residues long.

A few counts support this clonotype. The V gene is TRBV28, the J gene TRBJ1-2; D is perhaps TRBD1 (6 bases). Trimming cost V 2 bases and J 0 bases, with 13 bases left between them. Germline CDR1 MDHEN, CDR2 SYDVKM. This CDR3 is built from 16 residues. CDR3 nucleotides: TGTGCCAGCAGTTTAAGGGGACGGACAGCTAACTATGGCTACACCTTC. It codes for CASSLRGRTANYGYTF.

This clonotype was counted many times. J is TRBJ1-6 and V is TRBV12-3 or TRBV12-4; D possibly corresponds to TRBD1 (5 bases). CDR3 length: 15 residues. V shed 5 bases and J shed 6 bases, with 14 bases lying between them. CDR3 region: CASSPAPGRNSPLHF. The CDR3 region has the DNA TGTGCCAGCAGTCCCGCCCCGGGACGTAATTCACCCCTCCACTTT.

This clonotype was seen a single time. A much larger clone differs from this one at a single base, so this may be a read error. The missing conserved phenylalanine or tryptophan at the end of this CDR3 makes a read error likely. CDR3 residues: CASSPYLAGGSEQYS. CDR3 coding DNA: TGTGCCAGCAGCCCTTACCTAGCGGGAGGAAGCGAGCAGTACTCC. The chain is built from TRBV7-2 and TRBJ2-7; 11 bases are shared with TRBD2. The V gene end was trimmed by 5 bases and the J gene end by 6 bases; junction bases not matched to a gene: 9. The CDR3 contains 15 residues. Germline loops: CDR1 SGHTA, CDR2 FQGNSA.

This chain connects TRBV2 to TRBJ2-2; 12 positions agree with TRBD2. Germline V gene data show CDR1 as SNHLY and CDR2 as FYNNEI. The CDR3 length is 20 residues. The junction had 8 bases not matched to a gene; V was cut back by 0 bases and J by 0 bases. The CDR3 sequence: CASSEAGQLAGGPNTGELFF. Here the CDR3 DNA reads TGTGCCAGCAGTGAAGCGGGTCAACTAGCGGGAGGTCCGAACACCGGGGAGCTGTTTTTT.

This clonotype was observed at least ten times. One junction end does not reproduce the germline sequence, and a read error may be involved. V and J are TRBV2 and TRBJ1-1; the D is unclear. The CDR3 totals 9 residues. Looked up from germline, CDR1 is SNHLY and CDR2 is FYNNEI. In nucleotides, the CDR3 is TGTGCCAGCAGTGAGGGCAGCCCATTT. Protein: CASSEGSPF.

This clonotype was seen many times. The chain uses TRBV7-6 and TRBJ2-7; tentative D call: TRBD2 (6 bases). This CDR3 is 15 amino acids long. Trimming shortened V by 1 base and J by 6 bases, and 16 bases separated the two germline ends. Germline CDR1 and CDR2: SGHVS and FNYEAQ. CDR3 nucleotide sequence: TGTGCCAGCAGCTTAGGGCCGGAGGGTAGCTTCGAGCAGTACTTC. Encoded protein: CASSLGPEGSFEQYF.